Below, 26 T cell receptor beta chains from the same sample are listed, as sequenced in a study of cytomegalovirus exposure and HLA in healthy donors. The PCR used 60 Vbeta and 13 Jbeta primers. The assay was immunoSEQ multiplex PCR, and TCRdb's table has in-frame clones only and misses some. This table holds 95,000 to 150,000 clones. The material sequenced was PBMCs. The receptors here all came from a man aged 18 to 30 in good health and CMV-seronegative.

CDR3 DNA sequence: TGTGCCAGTAGTAGCCGGGACAGCCGCACAGATACGCAGTATTTT. Translation gives CASSSRDSRTDTQYF. V gene TRBV19 combines with J gene TRBJ2-3, with 7 bases lining up with TRBD1. The CDR3 is 15 amino acids. Trimming removed 4 bases from V and 1 base from J; junction bases left unmatched: 5. Germline CDR1 reads LNHDA; CDR2 reads SQIVND (reference sequence).

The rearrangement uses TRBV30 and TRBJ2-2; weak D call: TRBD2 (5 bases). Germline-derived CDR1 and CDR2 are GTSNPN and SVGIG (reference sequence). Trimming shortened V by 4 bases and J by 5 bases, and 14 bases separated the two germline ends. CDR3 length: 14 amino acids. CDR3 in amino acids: CAWMGRGTTGELFF. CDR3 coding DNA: TGTGCCTGGATGGGTCGGGGTACGACCGGGGAGCTGTTTTTT. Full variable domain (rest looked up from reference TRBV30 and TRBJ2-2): SQTIHQWPATLVQPVGSPLSLECTVEGTSNPNLYWYRQAAGRGLQLLFYSVGIGQISSEVPQNLSASRPQDRQFILSSKKLLLSDSGFYLCAWMGRGTTGELFFGEGSRLTVL.

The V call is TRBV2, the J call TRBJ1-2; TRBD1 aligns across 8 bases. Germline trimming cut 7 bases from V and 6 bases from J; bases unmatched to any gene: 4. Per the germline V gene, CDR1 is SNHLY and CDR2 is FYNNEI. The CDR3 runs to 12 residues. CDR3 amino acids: CASTTGGHGYTF. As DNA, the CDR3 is TGTGCCAGCACCACAGGGGGACATGGCTACACCTTC.

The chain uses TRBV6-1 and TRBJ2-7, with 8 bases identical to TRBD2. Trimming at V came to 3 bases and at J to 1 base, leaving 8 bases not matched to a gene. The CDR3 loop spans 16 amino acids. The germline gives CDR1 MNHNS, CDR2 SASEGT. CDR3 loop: CASSDISGMASYEQYF. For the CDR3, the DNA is TGTGCCAGCAGTGATATTAGCGGGATGGCGTCCTACGAGCAGTACTTC.

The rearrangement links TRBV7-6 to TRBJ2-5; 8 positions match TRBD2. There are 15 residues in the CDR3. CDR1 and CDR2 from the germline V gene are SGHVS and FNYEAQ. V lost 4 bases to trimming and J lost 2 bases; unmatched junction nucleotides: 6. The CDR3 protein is CASSSSTSGQETQYF. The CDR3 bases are TGTGCCAGCAGCTCTAGTACTAGCGGTCAAGAGACCCAGTACTTC.

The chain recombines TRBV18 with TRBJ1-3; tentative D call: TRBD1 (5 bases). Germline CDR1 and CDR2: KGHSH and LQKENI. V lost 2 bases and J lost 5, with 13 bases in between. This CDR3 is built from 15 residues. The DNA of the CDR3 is TGTGCCAGCTCACCAATTCAGGGTGATAGAAACACCATATATTTT. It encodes CASSPIQGDRNTIYF.

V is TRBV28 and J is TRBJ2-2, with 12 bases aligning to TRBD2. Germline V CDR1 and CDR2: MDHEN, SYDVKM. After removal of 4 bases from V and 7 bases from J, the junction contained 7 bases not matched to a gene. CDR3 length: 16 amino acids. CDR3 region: CASSSLTSGRIGELFF. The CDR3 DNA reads TGTGCCAGCAGTTCCCTGACTAGCGGGAGAATCGGGGAGCTGTTTTTT.

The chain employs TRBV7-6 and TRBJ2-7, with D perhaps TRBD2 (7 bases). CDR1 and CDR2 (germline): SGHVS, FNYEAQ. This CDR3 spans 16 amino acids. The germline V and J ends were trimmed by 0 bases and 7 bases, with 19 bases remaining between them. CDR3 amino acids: CASSLAVAGAGGEQYF. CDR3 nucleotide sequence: TGTGCCAGCAGCTTAGCGGTGGCGGGGGCCGGTGGTGAGCAGTACTTC.

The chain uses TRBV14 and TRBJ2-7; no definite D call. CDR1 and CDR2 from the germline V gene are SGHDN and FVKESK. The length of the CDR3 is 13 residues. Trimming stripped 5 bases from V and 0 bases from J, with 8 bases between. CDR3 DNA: TGTGCCAGCAGCGGGCAGAGCTCCTACGAGCAGTACTTC. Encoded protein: CASSGQSSYEQYF.

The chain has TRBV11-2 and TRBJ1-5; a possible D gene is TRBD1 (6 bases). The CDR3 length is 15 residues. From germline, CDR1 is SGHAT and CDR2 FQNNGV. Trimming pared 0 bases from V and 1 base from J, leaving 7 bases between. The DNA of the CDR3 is TGTGCCAGCAGCTTAGAAGGGGGAAGCAATCAGCCCCAGCATTTT. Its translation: CASSLEGGSNQPQHF.

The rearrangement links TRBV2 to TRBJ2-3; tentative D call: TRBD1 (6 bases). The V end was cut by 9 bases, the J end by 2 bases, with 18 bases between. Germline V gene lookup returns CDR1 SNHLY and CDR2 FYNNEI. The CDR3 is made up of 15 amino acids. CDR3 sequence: CASTVGTIHTDTQYF. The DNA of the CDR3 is TGTGCCAGTACGGTTGGGACAATCCACACAGATACGCAGTATTTT.

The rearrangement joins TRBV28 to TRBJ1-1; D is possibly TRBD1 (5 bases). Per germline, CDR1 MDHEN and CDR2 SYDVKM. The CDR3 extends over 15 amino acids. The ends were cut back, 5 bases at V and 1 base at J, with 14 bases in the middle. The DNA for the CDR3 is TGTGCCAGCAGTCCCCAGGAGGGACGGAACACTGAAGCTTTCTTT. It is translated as CASSPQEGRNTEAFF.

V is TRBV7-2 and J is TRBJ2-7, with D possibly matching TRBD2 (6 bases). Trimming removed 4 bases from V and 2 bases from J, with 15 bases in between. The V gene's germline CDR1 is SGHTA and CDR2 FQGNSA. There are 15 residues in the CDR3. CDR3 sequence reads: CASSSLTGTAYEQYF. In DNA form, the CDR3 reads TGTGCCAGCAGCTCTCTCACGGGGACTGCCTACGAGCAGTACTTC.

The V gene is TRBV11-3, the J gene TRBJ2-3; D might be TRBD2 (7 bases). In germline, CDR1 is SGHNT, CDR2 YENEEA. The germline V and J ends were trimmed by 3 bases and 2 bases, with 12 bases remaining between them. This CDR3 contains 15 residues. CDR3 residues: CASSLGGPNTDTQYF. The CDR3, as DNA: TGTGCCAGCAGCTTGGGGGGGCCTAACACAGATACGCAGTATTTT.

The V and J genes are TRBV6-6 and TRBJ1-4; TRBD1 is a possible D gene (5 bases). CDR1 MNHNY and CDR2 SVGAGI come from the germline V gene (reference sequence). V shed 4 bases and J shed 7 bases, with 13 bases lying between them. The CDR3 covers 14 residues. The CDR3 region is CASSFSQGGEKLFF. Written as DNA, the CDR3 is TGTGCCAGCAGTTTCAGCCAGGGCGGTGAAAAACTGTTTTTT.

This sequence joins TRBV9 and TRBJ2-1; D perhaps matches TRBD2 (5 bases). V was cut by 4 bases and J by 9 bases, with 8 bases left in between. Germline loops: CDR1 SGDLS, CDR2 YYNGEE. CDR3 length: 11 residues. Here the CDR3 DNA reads TGTGCCAGCAGCAACCGGGGTGAGCAGTTCTTC. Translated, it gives CASSNRGEQFF. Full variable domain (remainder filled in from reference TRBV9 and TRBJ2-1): DSGVTQTPKHLITATGQRVTLRCSPRSGDLSVYWYQQSLDQGLQFLIQYYNGEERAKGNILERFSAQQFPDLHSELNLSSLELGDSALYFCASSNRGEQFFGPGTRLTVL.

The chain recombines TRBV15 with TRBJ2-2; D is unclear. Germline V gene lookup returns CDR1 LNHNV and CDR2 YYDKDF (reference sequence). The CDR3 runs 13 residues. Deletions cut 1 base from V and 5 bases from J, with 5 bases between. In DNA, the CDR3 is TGTGCCACCAGCAGAGGACATACCGGGGAGCTGTTTTTT. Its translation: CATSRGHTGELFF.

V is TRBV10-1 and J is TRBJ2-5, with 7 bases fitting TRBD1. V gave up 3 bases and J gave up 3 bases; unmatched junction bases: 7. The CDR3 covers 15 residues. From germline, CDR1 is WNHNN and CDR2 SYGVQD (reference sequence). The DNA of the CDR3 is TGCGCCAGCAGTGATACCGGGACAGCCGAAGAGACCCAGTACTTC. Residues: CASSDTGTAEETQYF.

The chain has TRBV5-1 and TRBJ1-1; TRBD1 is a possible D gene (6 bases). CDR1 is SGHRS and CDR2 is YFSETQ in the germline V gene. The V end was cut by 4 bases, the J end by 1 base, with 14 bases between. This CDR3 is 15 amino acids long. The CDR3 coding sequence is TGCGCCAGCAGCCCTAGGACAGAGAGGAACACTGAAGCTTTCTTT. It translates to CASSPRTERNTEAFF.

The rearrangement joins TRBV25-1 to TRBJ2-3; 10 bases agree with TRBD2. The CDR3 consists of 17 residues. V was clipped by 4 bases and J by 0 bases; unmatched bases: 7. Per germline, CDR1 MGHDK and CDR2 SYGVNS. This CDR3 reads CASSGSGRIFSTDTQYF. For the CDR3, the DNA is TGTGCCAGCAGTGGTAGCGGGAGGATTTTTAGCACAGATACGCAGTATTTT.

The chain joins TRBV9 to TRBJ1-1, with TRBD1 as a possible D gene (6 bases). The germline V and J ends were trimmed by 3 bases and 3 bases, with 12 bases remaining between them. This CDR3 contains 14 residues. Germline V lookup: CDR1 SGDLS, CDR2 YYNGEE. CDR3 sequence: CASSAAGGYTEAFF. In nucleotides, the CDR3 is TGTGCCAGCAGCGCCGCGGGGGGCTACACTGAAGCTTTCTTT.

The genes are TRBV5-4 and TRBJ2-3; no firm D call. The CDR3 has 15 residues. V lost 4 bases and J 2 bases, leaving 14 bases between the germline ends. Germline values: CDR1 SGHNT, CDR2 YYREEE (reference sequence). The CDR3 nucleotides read TGTGCCAGCAGCCTGTTCATCGAGGCCACAGATACGCAGTATTTT. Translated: CASSLFIEATDTQYF.

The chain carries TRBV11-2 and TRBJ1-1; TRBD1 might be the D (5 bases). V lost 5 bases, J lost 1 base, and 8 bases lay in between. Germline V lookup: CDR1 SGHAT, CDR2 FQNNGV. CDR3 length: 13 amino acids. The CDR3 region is CASSPTGNTEAFF. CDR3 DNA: TGTGCCAGCAGCCCTACAGGGAACACTGAAGCTTTCTTT.

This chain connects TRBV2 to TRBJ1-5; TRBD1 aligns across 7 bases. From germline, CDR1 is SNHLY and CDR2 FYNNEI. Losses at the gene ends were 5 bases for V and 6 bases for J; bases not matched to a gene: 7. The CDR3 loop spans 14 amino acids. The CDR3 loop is CASSSTGEGQPQHF. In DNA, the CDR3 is TGTGCCAGCAGTTCTACAGGGGAAGGTCAGCCCCAGCATTTT.

The chain's CDR3 is CASSVGQHSYGYTF. The CDR3 coding sequence is TGTGCCAGCAGTGTAGGACAGCACAGCTATGGCTACACCTTC. V usage is TRBV27 and J usage is TRBJ1-2, with D maybe TRBD1 (6 bases). The CDR3 is 14 amino acids. Per the germline V gene, CDR1 is MNHEY and CDR2 is SMNVEV (reference sequence). The V gene lost 5 bases and the J gene lost 4 bases, with 14 bases spanning the gap.

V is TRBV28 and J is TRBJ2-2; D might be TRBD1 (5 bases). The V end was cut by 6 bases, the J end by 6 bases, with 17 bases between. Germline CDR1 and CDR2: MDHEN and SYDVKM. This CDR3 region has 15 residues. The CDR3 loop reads CASRNFDSPAGELFF. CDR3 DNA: TGTGCCAGCAGAAACTTCGACAGTCCGGCCGGGGAGCTGTTTTTT.